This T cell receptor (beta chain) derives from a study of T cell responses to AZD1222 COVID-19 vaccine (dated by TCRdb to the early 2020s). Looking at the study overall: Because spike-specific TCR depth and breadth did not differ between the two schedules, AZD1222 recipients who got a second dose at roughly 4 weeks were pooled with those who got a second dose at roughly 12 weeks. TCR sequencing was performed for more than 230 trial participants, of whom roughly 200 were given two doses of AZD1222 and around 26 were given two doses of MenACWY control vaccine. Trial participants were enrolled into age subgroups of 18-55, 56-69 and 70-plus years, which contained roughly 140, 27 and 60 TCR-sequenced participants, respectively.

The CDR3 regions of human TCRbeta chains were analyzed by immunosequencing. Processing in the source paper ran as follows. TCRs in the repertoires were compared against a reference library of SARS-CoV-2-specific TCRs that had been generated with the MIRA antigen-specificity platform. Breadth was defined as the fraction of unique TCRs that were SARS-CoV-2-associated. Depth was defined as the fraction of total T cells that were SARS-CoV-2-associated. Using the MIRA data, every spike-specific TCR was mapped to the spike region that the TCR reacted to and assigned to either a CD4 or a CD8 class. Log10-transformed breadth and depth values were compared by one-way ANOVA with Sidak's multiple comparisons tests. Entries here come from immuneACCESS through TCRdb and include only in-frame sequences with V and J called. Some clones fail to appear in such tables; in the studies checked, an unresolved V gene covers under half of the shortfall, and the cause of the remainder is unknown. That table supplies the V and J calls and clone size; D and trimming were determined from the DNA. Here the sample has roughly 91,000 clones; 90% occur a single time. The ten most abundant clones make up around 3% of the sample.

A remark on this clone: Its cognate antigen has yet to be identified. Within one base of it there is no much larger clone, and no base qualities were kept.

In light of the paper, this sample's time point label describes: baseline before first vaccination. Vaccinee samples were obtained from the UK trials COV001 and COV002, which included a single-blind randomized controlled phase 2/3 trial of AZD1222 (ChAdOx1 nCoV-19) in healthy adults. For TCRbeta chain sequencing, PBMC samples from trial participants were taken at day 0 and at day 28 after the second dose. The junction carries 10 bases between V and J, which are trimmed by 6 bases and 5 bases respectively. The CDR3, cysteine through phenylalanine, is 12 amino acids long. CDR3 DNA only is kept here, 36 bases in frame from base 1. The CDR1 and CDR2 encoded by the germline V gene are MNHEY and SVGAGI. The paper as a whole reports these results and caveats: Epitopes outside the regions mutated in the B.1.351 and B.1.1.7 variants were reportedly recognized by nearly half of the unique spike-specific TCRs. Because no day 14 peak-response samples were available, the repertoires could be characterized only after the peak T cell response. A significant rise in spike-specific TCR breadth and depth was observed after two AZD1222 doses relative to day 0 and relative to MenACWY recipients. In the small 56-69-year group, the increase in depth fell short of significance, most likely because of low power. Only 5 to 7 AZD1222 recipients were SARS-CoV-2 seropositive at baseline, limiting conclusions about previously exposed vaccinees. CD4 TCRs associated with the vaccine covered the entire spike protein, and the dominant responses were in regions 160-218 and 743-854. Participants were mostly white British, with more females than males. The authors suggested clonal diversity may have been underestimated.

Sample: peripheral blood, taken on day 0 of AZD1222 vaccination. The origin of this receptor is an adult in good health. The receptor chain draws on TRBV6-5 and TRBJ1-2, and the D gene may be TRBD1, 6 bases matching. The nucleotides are TGTGCCAGCAGAACAGGGACGTATGGCTACACCTTC. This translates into CASRTGTYGYTF.